This entry describes one T cell receptor beta chain. Its cognate antigen has yet to be identified. It has no much larger one-base neighbor in the sample; base qualities were not kept. TCR cDNA was synthesized by 5'RACE template switching, through which a universal primer site and unique molecular identifiers were introduced. cDNA synthesis was primed from both the TCR alpha and TCR beta constant segments. Two PCR steps were used to amplify libraries, with sample barcodes and sequencing adapters being added in the second step. Libraries were sequenced on Illumina HiSeq 2500 (2x100 bp) or NovaSeq (2x150 bp). As for how the authors treated the data: Reads were demultiplexed and collapsed into UMI consensus sequences with MIGEC, and V(D)J alignment was performed with MiXCR. Clonotypes responding to the vaccine were identified with edgeR on replicate PBMC samples, with the criteria of FDR below 0.01 and a log2 fold change above 5 up to day 15. CD4 or CD8 identity was assigned to each bulk clonotype according to whether the clonotype was present at higher abundance in the sequenced CD4 repertoire or the sequenced CD8 repertoire. TCRdb trimmed public reads at Q25 via fastp, called clones via MiXCR and kept in-frame beta chains. Here each entry gathers all rows of one CDR3 protein and keeps the most common genes and DNA. The V and J calls follow TCRdb's processing rather than the paper's. This sample lists some 350,000 distinct CDR3 sequences; 8.7% were detected once. The ten biggest clones cover roughly 18% of the sample.

In the paper's terms, the treatment or condition label means: live attenuated yellow fever vaccine strain. At each blood-draw timepoint, two biological replicates of bulk PBMCs were collected. PBMCs were isolated from peripheral blood using a standard Ficoll-Paque protocol. RNA was extracted with TriZol from bulk PBMCs, CD4 and CD8 fractions, and dextramer-positive and dextramer-negative fractions. The sample is drawn from a study of T cells after yellow fever vaccination (dated 2019 in TCRdb). Turning to the overall study: The SMART-Seq v4 Ultra Low Input RNA kit was used to prepare libraries from fractions with low cell numbers. Bulk TCR alpha and beta repertoires were sequenced longitudinally to track T-cell clones before and after primary and booster YFV17D yellow fever vaccination. The cohort comprised two healthy male donors, one aged 18 to 30 and one aged 30 to 40 years. Blood samples were taken at several timepoints before and after primary and secondary immunization, and bulk PBMC replicates and cell subsets were isolated. Broader findings and caveats from the paper: A small share of clonotypes occurred in both CD4 and CD8 compartments, likely arising from convergent recombination. Most clones expanded after primary vaccination (96% of CD4 and around 88% of CD8) were re-detected after the booster, suggesting that broad memory maintenance occurred. The study included only a couple of donors, which limits how far the findings can be generalized. Computational filtering was needed because FACS-sorted repertoires could contain abundant contaminating clonotypes from the bulk population. The secondary T-cell response was found to be weaker but faster than the primary response, with a peak reached on day 5 rather than on day 15.

Inclusive of the bounding cysteine and phenylalanine, the CDR3 is 17 residues long. Only the CDR3 DNA stays, 51 bases, in frame from base 1. Sequences LGHNA (CDR1) and YSLEER (CDR2) are obtained from the germline V gene. V is cut back by 4 bases and J by 0 bases, with 7 bases in the junction unmatched. The chain employs TRBV4-3 and TRBJ1-1, with 11 bases in between that match TRBD1. The TCR comes from a young man who received the YFV17D yellow fever vaccine. Sequences were derived from PBMCs, sampled on the day of the first yellow fever vaccination. CDR3 region: CASSRIRTGGLNTEAFF. Here is the DNA: TGCGCCAGCAGCCGAATAAGGACAGGGGGCCTGAACACTGAAGCTTTCTTT.